The T cell receptor beta chain under discussion was sequenced for a study of T-cell reconstitution after alpha-beta-depleted transplantation in children. Preparation of the TCRbeta library used unique molecular identifiers. In TCRdb, the PCR reads were re-called with MiXCR into one record per CDR3 protein. Of 450,000 to 500,000 distinct CDR3 sequences listed, around 12% are singletons. V lost 6 bases, J lost 5 bases, and 6 bases stayed unmatched. CDR1 is MNHNS and CDR2 is SASEGT in the germline V gene. CDR3 length: 13 amino acids. Only a few counts were recorded for this clonotype. The TCR was taken from a human donor who donated a stem cell graft to a child with combined immunodeficiency. The V gene is TRBV6-1, the J gene TRBJ2-7, with TRBD1 identical over 8 bases. The sample consisted of PBMCs from the stem cell graft donor, taken from the stem cell graft. The CDR3 loop is CASRKPTGDEQYF. The CDR3, as DNA: TGTGCCAGCAGGAAGCCGACAGGGGACGAGCAGTACTTC.